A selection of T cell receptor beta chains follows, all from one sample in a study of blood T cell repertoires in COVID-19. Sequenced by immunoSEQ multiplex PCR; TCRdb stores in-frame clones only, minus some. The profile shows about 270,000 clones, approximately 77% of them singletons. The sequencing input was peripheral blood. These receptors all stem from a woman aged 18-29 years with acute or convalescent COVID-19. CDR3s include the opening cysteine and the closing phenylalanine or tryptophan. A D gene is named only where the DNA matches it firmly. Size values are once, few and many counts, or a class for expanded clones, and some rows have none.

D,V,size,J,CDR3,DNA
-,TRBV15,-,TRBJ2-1,CATSTGSLNEQFF,TGTGCCACCAGCACCGGGAGTTTGAATGAGCAGTTCTTC
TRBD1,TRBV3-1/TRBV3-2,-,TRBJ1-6,CASSQTGDSPLHF,TGTGCCAGCAGCCAAACAGGGGATTCACCCCTCCACTTT
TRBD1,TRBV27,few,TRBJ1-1,CASSFQGAGEAFF,TGTGCCAGCAGTTTTCAGGGGGCAGGTGAAGCTTTCTTT
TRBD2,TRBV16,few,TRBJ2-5,CASTDTSGREETQYF,TGTGCCAGCACCGACACTAGCGGACGGGAAGAGACCCAGTACTTC
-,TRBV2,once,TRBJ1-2,CASSETWGRGRVYGYTF,TGTGCCAGCAGTGAAACTTGGGGGCGCGGTAGGGTCTATGGCTACACCTTC
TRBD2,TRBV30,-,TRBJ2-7,CAWSAGTSGRISYEQYF,TGTGCCTGGAGTGCCGGGACTAGCGGGAGGATCTCCTACGAGCAGTACTTC
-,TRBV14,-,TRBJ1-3,CASSRETGNTIYF,TGTGCCAGCAGTCGGGAGACTGGAAACACCATATATTTT
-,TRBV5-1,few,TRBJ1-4,CASSLARATNEKLFF,TGCGCCAGCAGCTTGGCCCGAGCAACTAATGAAAAACTGTTTTTT
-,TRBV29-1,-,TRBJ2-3,CSVAQGGFGDTQYF,TGCAGCGTTGCCCAAGGCGGGTTCGGAGATACGCAGTATTTT
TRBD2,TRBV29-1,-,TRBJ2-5,CSVTMGLAEETQYF,TGCAGCGTTACAATGGGACTAGCGGAAGAGACCCAGTACTTC
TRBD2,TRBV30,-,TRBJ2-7,CAWSKKSAGEQYF,TGTGCCTGGAGTAAAAAGTCAGCGGGGGAGCAGTACTTC
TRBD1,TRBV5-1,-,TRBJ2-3,CASSLSGSGGTDTQYF,TGCGCCAGCAGCCTATCGGGGTCAGGGGGAACAGATACGCAGTATTTT
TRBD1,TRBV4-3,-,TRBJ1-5,CASSPDRGGPNQPQHF,TGCGCCAGCAGCCCGGACAGGGGGGGGCCTAATCAGCCCCAGCATTTT
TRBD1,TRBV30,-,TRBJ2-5,CAWKKGQVQETQYF,TGTGCCTGGAAAAAGGGACAGGTCCAAGAGACCCAGTACTTC
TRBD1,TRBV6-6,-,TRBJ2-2,CASSFPGTGSAGELFF,TGTGCCAGCAGTTTCCCCGGGACAGGGTCCGCCGGGGAGCTGTTTTTT
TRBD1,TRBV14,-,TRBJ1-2,CASSQGQANYGYTF,TGTGCCAGCTCACAGGGGCAAGCTAACTATGGCTACACCTTC
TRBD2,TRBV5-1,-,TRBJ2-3,CASLKTPSGGRDTQYF,TGCGCCAGCCTGAAAACGCCTAGCGGAGGCAGGGATACGCAGTATTTT
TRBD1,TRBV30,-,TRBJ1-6,CAWEAGTGPNNSPLHF,TGTGCCTGGGAAGCCGGGACAGGCCCAAATAATTCACCCCTCCACTTT
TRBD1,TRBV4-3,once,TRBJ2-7,CASSHLYRDRGTYEQYF,TGCGCCAGCAGCCACCTATACCGGGACAGGGGGACCTACGAGCAGTACTTC
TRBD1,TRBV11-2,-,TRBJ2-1,CASSSPLGDRQSYNEQFF,TGTGCCAGCAGCTCCCCTCTGGGGGACAGGCAGTCCTACAATGAGCAGTTCTTC
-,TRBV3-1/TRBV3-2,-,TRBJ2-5,CASSQNFQETQYF,TGTGCCAGCAGCCAGAACTTCCAAGAGACCCAGTACTTC
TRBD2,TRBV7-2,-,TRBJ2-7,CASSWIIAGVGAEQYF,TGTGCCAGCAGCTGGATTATAGCGGGAGTAGGGGCCGAGCAGTACTTC
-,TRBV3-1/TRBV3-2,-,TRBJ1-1,CASSHEGRGAFF,TGTGCCAGCAGCCATGAGGGCCGTGGAGCTTTCTTT
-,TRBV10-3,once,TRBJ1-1,CAISGGLLSTEAFF,TGTGCCATCAGTGGAGGCCTCCTAAGCACTGAAGCTTTCTTT
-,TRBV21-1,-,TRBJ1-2,CASSSGVWAGYTF,TGTGCCAGCAGCTCCGGCGTTTGGGCTGGCTACACCTTC
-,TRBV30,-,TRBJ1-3,CAWSLSGNTIYF,TGTGCCTGGTCCCTCTCTGGAAACACCATATATTTT
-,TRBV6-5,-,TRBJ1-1,CASSYRNMNTEAFF,TGTGCCAGCAGTTACCGTAACATGAACACTGAAGCTTTCTTT
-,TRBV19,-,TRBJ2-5,CASSMVLGYQETQYF,TGTGCCAGTAGTATGGTATTGGGCTATCAAGAGACCCAGTACTTC
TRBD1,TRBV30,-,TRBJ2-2,CAWGQGAGTGELFF,TGTGCCTGGGGACAGGGGGCAGGCACCGGGGAGCTGTTTTTT
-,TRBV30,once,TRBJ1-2,CAWSVNSGYGYTF,TGTGCCTGGAGTGTAAATAGTGGCTATGGCTACACCTTC
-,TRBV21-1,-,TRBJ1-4,CASGPREGIPVVVNEKLFF,TGTGCCAGCGGTCCAAGGGAGGGGATACCAGTGGTAGTAAATGAAAAACTGTTTTTT
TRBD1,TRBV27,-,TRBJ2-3,CASSSGQGTDTQYF,TGTGCCAGCAGTTCCGGACAGGGGACAGATACGCAGTATTTT